The 7 T cell receptor beta chains presented below share a single source sample, sequenced in a study of cytomegalovirus exposure and HLA in healthy donors. Vbeta (60) and Jbeta (13) primers were used in the PCR. The repertoire was sequenced with immunoSEQ multiplex PCR; TCRdb's copy has only in-frame clones and lacks some. The sample data list approximately 71,000 clones. Sequencing used PBMCs. Receptor source: a female donor in good health and CMV-seropositive.

V gene TRBV6-5 combines with J gene TRBJ2-7, with TRBD1 identical over 7 bases. The CDR3 totals 14 residues. Germline-derived CDR1 and CDR2 are MNHEY and SVGAGI. With V trimmed by 10 bases and J by 0 bases, 9 bases remained unmatched. CDR3 residues: CATRSRGNSYEQYF. The CDR3 DNA is TGTGCCACGCGGTCCAGGGGGAACTCCTACGAGCAGTACTTC.

The CDR3 DNA follows: TGTGCCAGCAGTTACACACGGGGAGGGCCGGGCGAGCAGTACTTC. Translated, it gives CASSYTRGGPGEQYF. This rearrangement joins TRBV6-5 to TRBJ2-7; TRBD2 matches 7 bases. Germline V gene sequence: CDR1 MNHEY, CDR2 SVGAGI. The length of the CDR3 is 15 residues. V lost 2 bases, J lost 6 bases, and 10 bases stayed unmatched.

The V and J genes are TRBV14 and TRBJ2-7; D is ambiguous. The CDR3 runs to 15 residues. CDR1 is SGHDN and CDR2 is FVKESK in the germline V gene. V lost 1 base and J lost 3, with 13 bases in between. The CDR3 region is CASSQVQMSLYEQYF. The CDR3 region has the DNA TGTGCCAGCAGCCAAGTTCAGATGTCTCTCTACGAGCAGTACTTC. Filled out from reference TRBV14 and TRBJ2-7, the complete variable domain reads EAGVTQFPSHSVIEKGQTVTLRCDPISGHDNLYWYRRVMGKEIKFLLHFVKESKQDESGMPNNRFLAERTGGTYSTLKVQPAELEDSGVYFCASSQVQMSLYEQYFGPGTRLTVT.

This sequence joins TRBV5-1 and TRBJ2-3; no definite D call. The CDR3 length is 14 residues. Trimming shortened V by 3 bases and J by 2 bases, and 10 bases separated the two germline ends. Looked up from germline, CDR1 is SGHRS and CDR2 is YFSETQ. The CDR3 is CASSSQASTDTQYF. The CDR3 DNA sequence: TGCGCCAGCAGCTCGCAGGCGTCCACAGATACGCAGTATTTT.

The chain employs TRBV6-6 and TRBJ2-3, with unresolved D. The CDR3 extends over 13 amino acids. Trimming stripped 8 bases from V and 1 base from J, with 10 bases between. In germline, CDR1 is MNHNY, CDR2 SVGAGI (reference sequence). CDR3 bases: TGTGCCAGCCTCCTGCGCCGCACAGATACGCAGTATTTT. Amino acids: CASLLRRTDTQYF.

V gene TRBV7-2 combines with J gene TRBJ2-7; D perhaps matches TRBD1 (5 bases). V shed 1 base and J shed 2 bases, with 9 bases lying between them. Germline CDR1 and CDR2: SGHTA and FQGNSA. The CDR3 sequence is 14 residues long. The CDR3 DNA reads TGTGCCAGCAGCTTAGGGTCAGGGCCCTACGAGCAGTACTTC. This sequence encodes CASSLGSGPYEQYF.

The rearrangement links TRBV28 to TRBJ1-1; 8 bases fit TRBD1. This CDR3 comprises 14 residues. V lost 3 bases to trimming and J lost 4 bases; unmatched junction nucleotides: 4. The germline V gene encodes CDR1 MDHEN and CDR2 SYDVKM. CDR3 DNA sequence: TGTGCCAGCAGTTTGTCAGGGGGCCCCACTGAAGCTTTCTTT. As protein: CASSLSGGPTEAFF.